This entry describes one TCR beta chain. TCRdb processed the reads anew with MiXCR; each CDR3 protein has one entry. The data contain some 700,000 distinct CDR3 sequences, approximately 34% of them singletons. The sample is drawn from a study of T cell repertoires in cytomegalovirus infection. The V end lost 6 bases, the J end lost 5 bases, and 20 bases lay between the germline ends. The CDR3 runs 15 residues. The rearrangement links TRBV12-3 or TRBV12-4 to TRBJ2-7, with a weak D call TRBD1 (6 bases). The sequence was collected from a human donor in good health (CMV status not recorded). Some clones in this sample may be carry-over from other donors' samples. The source material was PBMCs. This CDR3 reads CASSLSGTWSNEQYF. The CDR3 DNA reads as TGTGCCAGCAGCCTTTCCGGGACATGGTCCAACGAGCAGTACTTC.